This T cell receptor (beta chain) was profiled in a study of identical twins. Addition of a universal primer site occurred through template switching, and cDNA carried unique molecular identifiers. TCRdb ran MiXCR on the 5' RACE reads and lists one entry per CDR3 protein. The sample lists 300,000 to 400,000 distinct CDR3 sequences; 9% to 15% were seen once. For this clonotype: Its target is not known.

Everyone who gave samples was a healthy Caucasian. General study findings and limits: The abundant beta clonotypes from cord blood had fewer insertions, and memory repertoires had none of this.

Germline V gives CDR1 MNHEY, CDR2 SVGAGI. The CDR3 totals 14 residues. Germline trimming cut 6 bases from V and 5 bases from J; bases unmatched to any gene: 10. The same data also contributed to another study, on yellow fever vaccine responses in identical twins. Turning to that study: Reportedly, the response of twins' T cells to the vaccine seemed partly convergent, partly personalized.

The sequence came from a woman between 18 and 29 years old in good health. Sample: CD8+ T cells sorted from blood. The rearrangement joins TRBV6-5 to TRBJ2-7, with 7 bases that match TRBD1. CDR3 sequence: CASSYNGQVDEQYF. The CDR3 DNA sequence: TGTGCCAGCAGCTACAACGGACAGGTAGACGAGCAGTACTTC.